The 18 T cell receptor beta chains reported below all come from one sample, sequenced in a study of T cell responses to AZD1222 COVID-19 vaccine. The method was immunoSEQ multiplex PCR; TCRdb's version includes in-frame clones alone and lacks a portion of them. Found here are about 77,000 clones, about 92% of them singletons; the top ten hold around 4.5%. Material: peripheral blood, obtained 28 days after the second AZD1222 dose. Every receptor here comes from an adult who received the AZD1222 COVID-19 vaccine.

V gene TRBV3-1 (or the pseudogene TRBV3-2) combines with J gene TRBJ2-3; D not certain. CDR3 size: 13 residues. V shed 7 bases and J shed 1 base, with 9 bases lying between them. The germline V gene has CDR1 LGHDT and CDR2 YNNKEL (reference sequence). The CDR3 bases are TGTGCCAGCAACCGACACGGCACAGATACGCAGTATTTT. It yields the protein CASNRHGTDTQYF.

In DNA, the CDR3 is TGTGCCAGCAGGCAAAGATTACCGGGGGAGCAGTACTTC. Protein product: CASRQRLPGEQYF. The J gene is TRBJ2-7, the V gene TRBV6-5; D may be TRBD2 (5 bases). V was trimmed by 6 bases and J by 7 bases, leaving 16 bases between them. Germline CDR1 reads MNHEY; CDR2 reads SVGAGI. This CDR3 is 13 amino acids long.

The V gene is TRBV27, the J gene TRBJ1-4; D is unresolved. Between the trimmed V and J ends, which lost 2 bases and 4 bases, there was a span of 11 bases. The CDR3 runs 15 residues. Germline CDR1 MNHEY, CDR2 SMNVEV (reference sequence). The CDR3 region is CASSLSPGDNEKLFF. Written as DNA, the CDR3 is TGTGCCAGCAGTTTAAGCCCAGGCGATAATGAAAAACTGTTTTTT.

V and J are TRBV4-3 and TRBJ1-6; D is unresolved. The CDR3 is 14 residues long. Germline-derived CDR1 and CDR2 are LGHNA and YSLEER. The V end lost 4 bases, the J end lost 6 bases, and 10 bases lay between the germline ends. CDR3 DNA: TGCGCCAGCAGCCCGAGGGCGGTTAATTCACCCCTCCACTTT. It codes for CASSPRAVNSPLHF.

This clone was detected once. This chain links TRBV6-2 or TRBV6-3 with TRBJ2-2; TRBD2 agrees at 8 bases. Germline loops: CDR1 MNHEY, CDR2 SVGEGT. The V and J ends lost 2 bases and 8 bases, in that order; junction bases with no gene match: 13. CDR3 size: 17 residues. The CDR3 protein is CASSYGLAGAAGGELFF. Here the CDR3 DNA reads TGTGCCAGCAGTTACGGGCTAGCGGGCGCCGCGGGTGGGGAGCTGTTTTTT.

J is TRBJ2-1 and V is TRBV7-6; D is ambiguous. Per the germline V gene, CDR1 is SGHVS and CDR2 is FNYEAQ. The CDR3 sequence is 15 residues long. Trimming removed 5 bases from V and 8 bases from J, with 19 bases in between. The CDR3 reads CASSLLSFVGDEQFF. In nucleotides, the CDR3 is TGTGCCAGCAGCCTGCTCAGTTTTGTGGGCGATGAGCAGTTCTTC.

This clone was seen a single time. The V call is TRBV3-1 (or the pseudogene TRBV3-2), the J call TRBJ2-7, with D unresolved. V was clipped by 0 bases and J by 2 bases, with 20 bases between them. CDR1 LGHDT and CDR2 YNNKEL come from the germline V gene (reference sequence). The CDR3 runs to 18 residues. The CDR3 DNA follows: TGTGCCAGCAGCCAAGAAGGAAACGGGCCGTTTACAACCTACGAGCAGTACTTC. Translation gives CASSQEGNGPFTTYEQYF.

The chain is built from TRBV6-6 and TRBJ2-5; the D call may be TRBD1 or TRBD2 (5 bases each). The ends were cut back, 0 bases at V and 5 bases at J, with 16 bases in the middle. Germline V lookup: CDR1 MNHNY, CDR2 SVGAGI (reference sequence). The CDR3 has 16 amino acids. The CDR3: CASSYSGTSGRETQYF. CDR3 DNA sequence: TGTGCCAGCAGTTACTCTGGGACCTCGGGGCGGGAGACCCAGTACTTC.

The chain has TRBV6-5 and TRBJ1-5, with TRBD1 matching 11 bases. Germline CDR1 MNHEY, CDR2 SVGAGI. After removal of 5 bases from V and 6 bases from J, the junction contained 6 bases not matched to a gene. The CDR3 spans 15 residues. The CDR3 protein is CASSTGTGGSQPQHF. The CDR3, as DNA: TGTGCCAGCAGTACGGGGACAGGGGGGAGTCAGCCCCAGCATTTT.

This chain joins TRBV4-1 and TRBJ2-5, with 7 bases identical to TRBD1. Per germline, CDR1 MGHRA and CDR2 YSYEKL. The length of the CDR3 is 16 residues. V lost 3 bases and J lost 2; bases outside the gene matches: 9. DNA for the CDR3: TGCGCCAGCAGCCATGAACTCGGCAGGGGGCAAGAGACCCAGTACTTC. Protein: CASSHELGRGQETQYF.

The V call is TRBV27, the J call TRBJ1-5; possibly TRBD1 for D (6 bases). Trimming pared 4 bases from V and 7 bases from J, leaving 11 bases between. The CDR3 length is 13 residues. The germline V gene encodes CDR1 MNHEY and CDR2 SMNVEV (reference sequence). CDR3 sequence: CASSYVGGQPQHF. The CDR3, as DNA: TGTGCCAGCAGTTATGTAGGGGGACAGCCCCAGCATTTT.

V and J are TRBV27 and TRBJ2-7; TRBD1 agrees at 9 bases. Germline V gene sequence: CDR1 MNHEY, CDR2 SMNVEV (reference sequence). The CDR3 sequence is 15 residues long. V lost 4 bases, J lost 1 base, and 5 bases stayed unmatched. The CDR3 nucleotides read TGTGCCAGCAGTTCGGCCGGGACAGGGTCCTACGAGCAGTACTTC. Translating it yields CASSSAGTGSYEQYF.

CDR3 residues: CASSLVGGNSYEQYF. In DNA form, the CDR3 reads TGTGCCAGCAGCTTAGTGGGGGGGAACTCCTACGAGCAGTACTTC. This chain uses TRBV7-9 with TRBJ2-7; 7 bases line up with TRBD2. The germline V gene has CDR1 SEHNR and CDR2 FQNEAQ (reference sequence). V shed 1 base, J shed 0 bases, and the junction held 3 bases outside the gene matches. This CDR3 comprises 15 residues.

The chain is built from TRBV30 and TRBJ1-2; perhaps TRBD1 as D (5 bases). This CDR3 has 12 amino acids. Germline V lookup: CDR1 GTSNPN, CDR2 SVGIG (reference sequence). The V end was cut by 5 bases, the J end by 3 bases, with 10 bases between. CDR3 bases: TGTGCCTGGGAACAGGACTACTATGGCTACACCTTC. Its translation is CAWEQDYYGYTF.

The V gene is TRBV28, the J gene TRBJ2-1; a possible D gene is TRBD2 (6 bases). The CDR3 extends over 14 amino acids. V shed 5 bases and J shed 7 bases, with 15 bases lying between them. Looked up from germline, CDR1 is MDHEN and CDR2 is SYDVKM. The CDR3 sequence is CASSQPGLLNEQFF. In DNA form, the CDR3 reads TGTGCCAGCAGTCAACCGGGACTTCTAAATGAGCAGTTCTTC.

The chain employs TRBV11-2 and TRBJ2-7; 8 bases align to TRBD1. This CDR3 has 14 amino acids. V shed 5 bases and J 2 bases; nucleotides not matched to a gene: 5. Germline CDR1 is SGHAT and CDR2 is FQNNGV. CDR3 residues: CASSLLTGAYEQYF. DNA for the CDR3: TGTGCCAGCAGCCTGCTGACAGGGGCCTACGAGCAGTACTTC.

The chain is built from TRBV5-1 and TRBJ2-2; TRBD2 aligns across 7 bases. Germline V lookup: CDR1 SGHRS, CDR2 YFSETQ. J lost 2 bases, V lost 5 bases, and 12 bases had no gene match. The CDR3 runs 17 residues. CDR3 DNA sequence: TGCGCCAGCAGACTTGCGGCTAGCGGAGGCAACACCGGGGAGCTGTTTTTT. This gives the protein CASRLAASGGNTGELFF.

The chain recombines TRBV28 with TRBJ2-3, with D possibly matching TRBD2 (6 bases). V was shortened by 4 bases and J by 0 bases, with 11 bases between the two germline ends. This CDR3 contains 15 residues. Germline V gene data show CDR1 as MDHEN and CDR2 as SYDVKM. The chain's CDR3 is CASSSPSASTDTQYF. CDR3 coding DNA: TGTGCCAGCAGTTCACCTAGCGCTAGCACAGATACGCAGTATTTT.